This T cell receptor (beta chain) was profiled in a study of graft-versus-host responses after intestinal transplantation. Study results and limitations: Present in recipient marrow, GvH clones included some that appeared first in ileum or blood.

On this clone: The antigen is undetermined.

The CDR3 is 14 amino acids. Germline lookup yields CDR1 LNHNV and CDR2 YYDKDF (reference sequence). The V and J ends lost 0 bases and 5 bases respectively, with 11 bases between them. Repertoires were generated with immunoSEQ multiplex PCR, while TCRdb's copy carries only in-frame clones and drops some. The table records about 130,000 clones, 92% of them present only once. This specimen was unstimulated CD4+ T cells sorted from spleen or lymph node cells, taken before intestinal transplant. This sequence was found in a human donor who received an intestinal transplant. This rearrangement joins TRBV15 to TRBJ2-7; a possible D gene is TRBD1 (6 bases). CDR3 in amino acids: CATSREDRWNEQYF. The CDR3 DNA follows: TGTGCCACCAGCAGAGAAGACAGGTGGAACGAGCAGTACTTC.